This is a list of T cell receptor beta chains from one sample in a study of blood T cell repertoires in COVID-19. TCRdb keeps only in-frame clones here, not all; method: immunoSEQ multiplex PCR. The repertoire holds some 160,000 clones, with roughly 80% as singletons. Sequenced input: PBMCs or T cells enriched from blood (not recorded which). Receptors were obtained from a woman aged 60-75 years who had recovered from COVID-19. The CDR3 runs from the conserved cysteine through the conserved F or W. The D gene is left open where the match is weak. Size tells how often a clone was seen (once, few, many) or the class of an expanded clone, and some rows leave it out.

d_call j_call clone_size v_call cdr3_nt cdr3_aa
- TRBJ2-5 - TRBV9 TGTGCCAGCAGCGTAGCGCAGGGGCAAGAGACCCAGTACTTC CASSVAQGQETQYF
- TRBJ1-2 few TRBV6-5 TGTGCCAGCAGAGGACAGTTCAACGTGGAGGATGGCTACACCTTC CASRGQFNVEDGYTF
- TRBJ1-3 - TRBV5-1 TGCGCCAGCAGCTTGGAGGGACTGCTCTCTGGAAACACCATATATTTT CASSLEGLLSGNTIYF
- TRBJ2-3 - TRBV20-1 TGCAGCGCAGGCACAGATACGCAGTATTTT CSAGTDTQYF
- TRBJ2-5 few TRBV6-6 TGTGCCAGCAGTTACTCGGGGGACAACTTAGAGACCCAGTACTTC CASSYSGDNLETQYF
- TRBJ1-2 few TRBV12-3/TRBV12-4 TGTGCCACCCATGGGAGAAGCTATGGCTACACCTTC CATHGRSYGYTF
- TRBJ1-5 few TRBV30 TGTGCCTGGAGTGTAGGGCAGGGTCAGCCCCAGCATTTT CAWSVGQGQPQHF
- TRBJ2-4 - TRBV7-9 TGTGCCAGCAGCTCACAGGTCCTGGGGGCCAAAAACATTCAGTACTTC CASSSQVLGAKNIQYF
TRBD1 TRBJ2-2 - TRBV18 TGTGCCAGCTCACCGACCGCCGCCCGCGAGACAGGGGCCTGGGGGGAGCTGTTTTTT CASSPTAARETGAWGELFF
- TRBJ2-5 - TRBV5-1 TGCGCCAGCAGCTTCCAGGGGAGCCAAGAGACCCAGTACTTC CASSFQGSQETQYF
TRBD2 TRBJ2-1 - TRBV5-8 TGTGCCAGCAGCCCCGAGCGGGGGACCTACTACAATGAGCAGTTCTTC CASSPERGTYYNEQFF
- TRBJ2-2 - TRBV21-1 TGTGCCAGCAGCAAGATACAGGGGGCGGGAAAAAACACCGGGGAGCTGTTTTTT CASSKIQGAGKNTGELFF
- TRBJ1-5 - TRBV21-1 TGTGCCAGCAGCAAAGGGAGGACAGGGATGGGTAATCAGCCCCAGCATTTT CASSKGRTGMGNQPQHF
TRBD1 TRBJ1-1 - TRBV11-2 TGTGCCAGCAGCCTCCGACAGGGTACTGAAGCTTTCTTT CASSLRQGTEAFF
- TRBJ2-3 - TRBV2 TGTGCCGGAGGTGGAGCGGAGAAAAGCACAGATACGCAGTATTTT CAGGGAEKSTDTQYF
- TRBJ1-6 - TRBV11-3 TGTGCCAGCAGCTTAGGGTCTCGGAATTCACCCCTCCACTTT CASSLGSRNSPLHF
- TRBJ2-7 - TRBV2 TGTGCCAGCAGGGCTAGGGGCCAACCCTACGAGCAGTACTTC CASRARGQPYEQYF
- TRBJ2-1 - TRBV12-2 TGTGCAAGTCGAACCTGGCGGAGGGCGGGTTCCTACAATGAGCAGTTCTTC CASRTWRRAGSYNEQFF
TRBD2 TRBJ2-5 - TRBV3-1/TRBV3-2 TGTGCCAGCAGCTTTAGCGGGGGGTGGGAGACCCAGTACTTC CASSFSGGWETQYF
- TRBJ1-2 - TRBV9 TGTGCCAGCAGCCCGGGTGGGAGCTATGGCTACACCTTC CASSPGGSYGYTF
TRBD1 TRBJ1-3 - TRBV11-1 TGTGCCAGCAGCCGGGACAGGGAAGCTGGAAACACCATATATTTT CASSRDREAGNTIYF
- TRBJ2-2 - TRBV4-1 TGCGCCAGCAGCCAAGTAGGGGCCGGGGAGCTGTTTTTT CASSQVGAGELFF
- TRBJ1-6 - TRBV19 TGTGCCAGTAGTAGCCAGGGAGGAGGGAATTCACCCCTCCACTTT CASSSQGGGNSPLHF
TRBD1 TRBJ1-3 - TRBV28 TGTGCCAGCAGTTTACAAGGGGGCGCTGGAAACACCATATATTTT CASSLQGGAGNTIYF
- TRBJ1-2 - TRBV10-3 TGTGCCATCAGTGGGGCCCCTGGGGGGTATGGTGGCTACACCTTC CAISGAPGGYGGYTF
TRBD2 TRBJ2-5 - TRBV6-8 TGTGCCAGCAGTGTAGCGGGGCAGGGGGAGACCCAGTACTTC CASSVAGQGETQYF
TRBD1 TRBJ2-1 - TRBV11-3 TGTGCCAGCAGCTTTGGTCGGGGACAGGGGGATGAGCAGTTCTTC CASSFGRGQGDEQFF
- TRBJ1-2 - TRBV6-1 TGTGCCAGCAGTGACGGGGAAAAGGGCTATGGCTACACCTTC CASSDGEKGYGYTF
TRBD2 TRBJ2-2 - TRBV24-1 TGTGCCACCAGTGATCCGGACCGACTAGCGGGGGGCCAGAACACCGGGGAGCTGTTTTTT CATSDPDRLAGGQNTGELFF
- TRBJ1-2 few TRBV30 TGTGCCTGGAGTGTAACGGTGGGCTCGGGGGGCTACACCTTC CAWSVTVGSGGYTF
TRBD1 TRBJ2-2 - TRBV5-1 TGCGCCAGCAGCTTGGATGGACAGGGGGAAGGGGAGCTGTTTTTT CASSLDGQGEGELFF
TRBD1 TRBJ1-5 - TRBV27 TGTGCCAGCAGTTCTGACAGGGGGCGAGGTGCAGGCAATCAGCCCCAGCATTTT CASSSDRGRGAGNQPQHF
TRBD2 TRBJ2-5 - TRBV29-1 TGCAGCGTTGAATTACTAGCGGGGGAGGGTGAGACCCAGTACTTC CSVELLAGEGETQYF
TRBD1 TRBJ1-1 - TRBV4-1 TGCGCCAGCAGTCCCCGGGGACAGATGAACACTGAAGCTTTCTTT CASSPRGQMNTEAFF
TRBD2 TRBJ2-7 - TRBV18 TGTGCCAGCTCACCACCGACTAGCGGGGGGGCCGGATCTTTCTACGAGCAGTACTTC CASSPPTSGGAGSFYEQYF